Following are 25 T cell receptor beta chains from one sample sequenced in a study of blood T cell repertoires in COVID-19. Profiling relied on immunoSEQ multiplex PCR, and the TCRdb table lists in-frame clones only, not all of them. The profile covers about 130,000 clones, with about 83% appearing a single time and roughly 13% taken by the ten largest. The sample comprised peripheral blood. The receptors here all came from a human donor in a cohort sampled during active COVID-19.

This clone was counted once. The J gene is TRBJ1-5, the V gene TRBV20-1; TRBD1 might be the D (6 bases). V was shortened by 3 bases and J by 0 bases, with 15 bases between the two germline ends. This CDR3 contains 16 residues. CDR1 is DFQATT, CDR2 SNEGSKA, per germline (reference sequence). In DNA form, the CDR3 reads TGCAGTGCTAGTCGGATCGACAGGTATAGCAATCAGCCCCAGCATTTT. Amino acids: CSASRIDRYSNQPQHF.

CDR3 loop: CASSQEEGRLNQPQHF. The CDR3 coding sequence is TGCGCCAGCAGCCAAGAGGAGGGACGGCTAAATCAGCCCCAGCATTTT. The chain couples TRBV4-1 to TRBJ1-5, with D tentatively TRBD1 (5 bases). V gave up 0 bases and J gave up 4 bases, with 13 bases separating them. Per germline, CDR1 MGHRA and CDR2 YSYEKL. The length of the CDR3 is 16 residues.

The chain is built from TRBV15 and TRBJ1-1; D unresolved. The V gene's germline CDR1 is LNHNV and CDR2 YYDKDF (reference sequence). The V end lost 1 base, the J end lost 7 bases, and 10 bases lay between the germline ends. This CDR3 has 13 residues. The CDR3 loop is CATSRGRGFEAFF. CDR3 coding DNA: TGTGCCACCAGCAGAGGAAGAGGTTTTGAAGCTTTCTTT.

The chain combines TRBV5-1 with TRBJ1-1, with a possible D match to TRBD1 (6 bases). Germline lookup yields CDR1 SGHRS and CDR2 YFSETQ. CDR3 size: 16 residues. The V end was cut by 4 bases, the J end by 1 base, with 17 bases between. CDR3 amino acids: CASSQVPGTRNTEAFF. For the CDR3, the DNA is TGCGCCAGCAGCCAGGTACCCGGGACAAGGAACACTGAAGCTTTCTTT.

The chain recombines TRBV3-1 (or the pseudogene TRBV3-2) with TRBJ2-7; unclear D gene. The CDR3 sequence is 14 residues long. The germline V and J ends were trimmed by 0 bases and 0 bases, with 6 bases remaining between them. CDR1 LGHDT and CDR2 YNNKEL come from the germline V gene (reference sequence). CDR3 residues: CASSQEQLSYEQYF. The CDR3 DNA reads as TGTGCCAGCAGCCAAGAACAGCTCTCCTACGAGCAGTACTTC.

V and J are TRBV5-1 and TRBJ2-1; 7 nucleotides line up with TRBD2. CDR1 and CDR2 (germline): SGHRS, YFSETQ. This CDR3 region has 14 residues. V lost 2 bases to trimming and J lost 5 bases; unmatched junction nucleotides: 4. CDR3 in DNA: TGCGCCAGCAGCTTCGACCGGGGGGACAATGAGCAGTTCTTC. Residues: CASSFDRGDNEQFF.

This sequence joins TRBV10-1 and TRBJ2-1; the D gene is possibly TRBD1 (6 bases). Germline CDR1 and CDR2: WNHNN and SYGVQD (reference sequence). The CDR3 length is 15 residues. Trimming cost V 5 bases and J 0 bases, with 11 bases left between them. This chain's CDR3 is CASSLTGSSYNEQFF. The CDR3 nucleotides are TGCGCCAGCAGTCTTACAGGGAGCTCCTACAATGAGCAGTTCTTC.

CDR3 in amino acids: CASSSQGANGANVLTF. CDR3 nucleotide sequence: TGCGCCAGCAGCTCACAGGGGGCTAATGGGGCCAACGTCCTGACTTTC. The chain carries TRBV4-1 and TRBJ2-6, with TRBD1 matching over 9 bases. The CDR3 has 16 residues. Germline V CDR1 and CDR2: MGHRA, YSYEKL. Germline trimming cut 5 bases from V and 3 bases from J; bases unmatched to any gene: 5.

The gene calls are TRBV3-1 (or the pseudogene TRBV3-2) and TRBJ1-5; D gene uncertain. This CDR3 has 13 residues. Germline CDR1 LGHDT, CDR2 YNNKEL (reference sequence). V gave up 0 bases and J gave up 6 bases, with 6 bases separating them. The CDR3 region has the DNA TGTGCCAGCAGCCAAGATGGAGTTCAGCCCCAGCATTTT. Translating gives CASSQDGVQPQHF.

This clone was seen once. CDR3 loop: CASSVVSGVTGELFF. CDR3 bases: TGTGCCAGCAGCGTAGTGTCGGGGGTAACCGGGGAGCTGTTTTTT. This chain uses TRBV9 with TRBJ2-2; the D gene is possibly TRBD2 (6 bases). The CDR3 has 15 amino acids. From germline, CDR1 is SGDLS and CDR2 YYNGEE. Trimming took 0 bases from V and 5 from J, leaving 11 bases between them.

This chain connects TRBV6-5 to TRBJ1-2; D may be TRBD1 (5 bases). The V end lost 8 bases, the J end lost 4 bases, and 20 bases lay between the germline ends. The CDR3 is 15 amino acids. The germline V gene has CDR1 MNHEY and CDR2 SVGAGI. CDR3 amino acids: CASLGGDRRTYGYTF. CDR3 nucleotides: TGTGCCAGCTTAGGAGGGGACCGGAGGACCTATGGCTACACCTTC.

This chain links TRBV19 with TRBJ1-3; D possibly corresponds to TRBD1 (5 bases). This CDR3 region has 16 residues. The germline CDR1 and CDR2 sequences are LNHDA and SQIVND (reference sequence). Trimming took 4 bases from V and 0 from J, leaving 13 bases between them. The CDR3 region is CASSKEGSGSGNTIYF. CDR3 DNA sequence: TGTGCCAGTAGTAAGGAGGGGTCTGGCTCTGGAAACACCATATATTTT.

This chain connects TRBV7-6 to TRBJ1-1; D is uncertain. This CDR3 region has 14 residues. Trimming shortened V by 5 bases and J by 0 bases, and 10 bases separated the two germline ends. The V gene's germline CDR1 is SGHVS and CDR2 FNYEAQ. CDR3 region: CASSVTSVNTEAFF. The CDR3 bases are TGTGCCAGCAGCGTGACTTCCGTGAACACTGAAGCTTTCTTT.

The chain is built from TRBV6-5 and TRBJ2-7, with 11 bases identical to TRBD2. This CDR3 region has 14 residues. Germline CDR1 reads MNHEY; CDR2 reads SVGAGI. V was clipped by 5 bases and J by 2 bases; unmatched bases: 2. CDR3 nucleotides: TGTGCCAGCAGTCTTAGCGGGGGGGCCTACGAGCAGTACTTC. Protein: CASSLSGGAYEQYF.

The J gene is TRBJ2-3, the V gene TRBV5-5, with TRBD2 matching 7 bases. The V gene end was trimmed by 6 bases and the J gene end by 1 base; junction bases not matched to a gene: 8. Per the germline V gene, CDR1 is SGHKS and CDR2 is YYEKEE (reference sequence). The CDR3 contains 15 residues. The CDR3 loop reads CASTTGGGGTDTQYF. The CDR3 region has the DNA TGTGCCAGCACTACGGGCGGGGGAGGCACAGATACGCAGTATTTT.

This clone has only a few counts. CDR3 protein: CASSQGRVREKLFF. CDR3 in DNA: TGCGCCAGCAGCCAAGGGAGGGTCCGTGAAAAACTGTTTTTT. The chain couples TRBV4-1 to TRBJ1-4; D gene ambiguous. This CDR3 region has 14 residues. The ends were cut back, 1 base at V and 7 bases at J, with 10 bases in the middle. Per the germline V gene, CDR1 is MGHRA and CDR2 is YSYEKL.

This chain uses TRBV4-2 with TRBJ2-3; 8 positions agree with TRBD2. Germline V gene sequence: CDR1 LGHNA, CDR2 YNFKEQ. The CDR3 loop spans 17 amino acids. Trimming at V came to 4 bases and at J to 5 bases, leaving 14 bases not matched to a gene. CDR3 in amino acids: CASSLVGGGAGEDTQYF. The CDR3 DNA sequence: TGTGCCAGCAGCCTTGTGGGTGGGGGAGCGGGGGAAGATACGCAGTATTTT.

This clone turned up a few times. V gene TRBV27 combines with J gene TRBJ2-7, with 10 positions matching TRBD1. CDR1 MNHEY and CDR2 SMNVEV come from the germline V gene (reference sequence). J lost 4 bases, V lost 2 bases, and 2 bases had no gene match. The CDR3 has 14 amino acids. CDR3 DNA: TGTGCCAGCAGTTTAGCGGGACAGGGGTACGAGCAGTACTTC. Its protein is CASSLAGQGYEQYF.

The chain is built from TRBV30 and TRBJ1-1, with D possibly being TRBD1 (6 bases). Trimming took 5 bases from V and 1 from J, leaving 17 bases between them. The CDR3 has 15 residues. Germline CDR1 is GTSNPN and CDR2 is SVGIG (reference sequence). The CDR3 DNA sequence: TGTGCCTGGGCCAGGGGACGCGGGGGGAACACTGAAGCTTTCTTT. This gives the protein CAWARGRGGNTEAFF. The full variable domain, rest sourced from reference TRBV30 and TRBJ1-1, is SQTIHQWPATLVQPVGSPLSLECTVEGTSNPNLYWYRQAAGRGLQLLFYSVGIGQISSEVPQNLSASRPQDRQFILSSKKLLLSDSGFYLCAWARGRGGNTEAFFGQGTRLTVV.

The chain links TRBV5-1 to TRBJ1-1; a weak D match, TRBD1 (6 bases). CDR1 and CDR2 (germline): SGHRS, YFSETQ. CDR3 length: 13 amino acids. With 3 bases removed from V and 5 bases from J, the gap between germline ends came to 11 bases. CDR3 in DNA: TGCGCCAGCAGCTCATTACAGGGAACTGAAGCTTTCTTT. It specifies CASSSLQGTEAFF.

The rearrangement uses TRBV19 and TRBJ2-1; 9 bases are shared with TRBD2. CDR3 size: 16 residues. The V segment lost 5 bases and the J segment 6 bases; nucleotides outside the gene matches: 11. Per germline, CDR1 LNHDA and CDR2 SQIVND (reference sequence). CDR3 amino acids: CASSERGAVTANEQFF. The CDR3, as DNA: TGTGCCAGTAGTGAGCGGGGGGCCGTAACCGCCAATGAGCAGTTCTTC.

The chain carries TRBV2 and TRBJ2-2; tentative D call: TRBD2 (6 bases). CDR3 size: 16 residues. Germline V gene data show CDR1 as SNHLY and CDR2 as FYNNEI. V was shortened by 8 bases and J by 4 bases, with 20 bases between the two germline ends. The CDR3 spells CASSPNLQEGTGELFF. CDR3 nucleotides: TGTGCCAGCTCCCCAAATCTACAGGAGGGCACCGGGGAGCTGTTTTTT.

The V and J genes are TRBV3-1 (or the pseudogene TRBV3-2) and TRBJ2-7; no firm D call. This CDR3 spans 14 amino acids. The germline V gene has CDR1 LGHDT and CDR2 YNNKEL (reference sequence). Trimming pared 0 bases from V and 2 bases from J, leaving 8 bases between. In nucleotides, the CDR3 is TGTGCCAGCAGCCAAGACCCTAGAACCTACGAGCAGTACTTC. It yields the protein CASSQDPRTYEQYF.

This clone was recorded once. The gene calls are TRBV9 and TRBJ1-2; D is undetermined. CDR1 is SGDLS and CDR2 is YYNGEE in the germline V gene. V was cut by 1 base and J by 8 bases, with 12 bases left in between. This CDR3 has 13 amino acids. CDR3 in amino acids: CASSVSGLGGYTF. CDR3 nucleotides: TGTGCCAGCAGCGTAAGCGGGCTGGGCGGCTACACCTTC.

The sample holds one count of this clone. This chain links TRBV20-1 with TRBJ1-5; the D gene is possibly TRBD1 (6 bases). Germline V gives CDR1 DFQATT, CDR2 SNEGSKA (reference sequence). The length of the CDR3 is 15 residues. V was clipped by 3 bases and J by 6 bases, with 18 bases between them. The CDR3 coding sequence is TGCAGTGCTAGTCAATCAGGGGTTCGCAGTCAGCCCCAGCATTTT. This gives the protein CSASQSGVRSQPQHF.